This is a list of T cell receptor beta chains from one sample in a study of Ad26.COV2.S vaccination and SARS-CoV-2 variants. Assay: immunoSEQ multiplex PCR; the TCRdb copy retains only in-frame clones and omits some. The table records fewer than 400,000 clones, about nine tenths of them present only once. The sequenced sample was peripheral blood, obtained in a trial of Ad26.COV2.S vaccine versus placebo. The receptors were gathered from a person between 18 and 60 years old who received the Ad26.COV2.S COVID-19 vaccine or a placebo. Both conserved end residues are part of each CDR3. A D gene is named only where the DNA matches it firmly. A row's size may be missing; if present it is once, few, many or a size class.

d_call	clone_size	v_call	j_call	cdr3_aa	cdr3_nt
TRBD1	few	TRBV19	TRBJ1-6	CASSRTGVNNSPLHF	TGTGCCAGTAGTAGGACAGGGGTCAATAATTCACCCCTCCACTTT
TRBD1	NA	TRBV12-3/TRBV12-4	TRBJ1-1	CASSWTGGTEAFF	TGTGCCAGCAGTTGGACAGGGGGCACTGAAGCTTTCTTT
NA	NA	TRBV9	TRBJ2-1	CASSTGEAGPPRYNEQFF	TGTGCCAGCAGCACCGGGGAGGCGGGACCCCCTCGGTACAATGAGCAGTTCTTC
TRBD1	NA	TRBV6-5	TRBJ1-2	CASSPGGTGHYGYTF	TGTGCCAGCAGTCCCGGGGGGACAGGGCACTATGGCTACACCTTC
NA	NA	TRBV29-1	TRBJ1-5	CSVLDQENRNQPQHF	TGCAGCGTTTTGGACCAGGAGAATCGCAATCAGCCCCAGCATTTT
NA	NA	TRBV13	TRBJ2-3	CASSLVGDPGDTQYF	TGTGCCAGCAGCTTAGTAGGGGACCCCGGAGATACGCAGTATTTT
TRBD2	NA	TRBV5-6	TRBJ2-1	CASSAGGSYNEQFF	TGTGCCAGCAGCGCGGGGGGGTCCTACAATGAGCAGTTCTTC
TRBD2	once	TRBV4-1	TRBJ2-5	CASSQVASGGAETQYF	TGCGCCAGCAGCCAAGTGGCTAGCGGGGGGGCCGAGACCCAGTACTTC
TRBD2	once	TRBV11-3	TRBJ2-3	CASSSGLAGDPSTDTQYF	TGTGCCAGCAGCTCAGGACTAGCGGGAGACCCTAGCACAGATACGCAGTATTTT
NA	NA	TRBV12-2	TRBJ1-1	CASRPWTGGLGAFF	TGTGCAAGTCGCCCCTGGACAGGGGGCTTGGGGGCTTTCTTT
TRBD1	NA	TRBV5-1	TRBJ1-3	CASSLDGQGVVTIYF	TGCGCCAGCAGCTTGGATGGGCAGGGGGTAGTCACCATATATTTT
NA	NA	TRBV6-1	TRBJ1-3	CASSEGTRSGNTIYF	TGTGCCAGCAGTGAAGGGACCCGCTCTGGAAACACCATATATTTT
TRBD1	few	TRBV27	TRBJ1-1	CASRGQVLTEAFF	TGTGCCAGCAGGGGACAGGTACTAACTGAAGCTTTCTTT
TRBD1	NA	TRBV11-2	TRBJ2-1	CASSLGGTGGYNEQFF	TGTGCCAGCAGCTTAGGGGGGACAGGGGGTTACAATGAGCAGTTCTTC
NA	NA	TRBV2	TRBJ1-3	CASSEARASSGNTIYF	TGTGCCAGCAGTGAGGCGAGGGCCTCCTCTGGAAACACCATATATTTT
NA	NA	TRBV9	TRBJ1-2	CASSESPNNGYTF	TGTGCCAGCAGCGAATCACCTAATAATGGCTACACCTTC
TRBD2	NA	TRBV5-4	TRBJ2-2	CASSFSLAGTGELFF	TGTGCCAGCAGCTTTTCCTTAGCGGGGACCGGGGAGCTGTTTTTT
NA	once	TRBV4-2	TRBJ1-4	CASSQEAVDNEKLFF	TGTGCCAGCAGCCAAGAAGCAGTTGATAATGAAAAACTGTTTTTT
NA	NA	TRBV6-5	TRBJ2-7	CASSQGGSDYYEQYF	TGTGCCAGCTCACAGGGCGGCAGTGATTATTACGAGCAGTACTTC
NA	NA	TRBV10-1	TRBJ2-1	CASSRDTASYNEQFF	TGCGCCAGCAGTCGGGACACAGCCTCCTACAATGAGCAGTTCTTC
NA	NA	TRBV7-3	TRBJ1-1	CASSLNPGNTEAFF	TGTGCCAGCAGCTTAAATCCAGGGAACACTGAAGCTTTCTTT
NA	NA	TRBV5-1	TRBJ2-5	CASSLVAGRQGGETQYF	TGCGCCAGCAGCTTGGTCGCCGGAAGGCAGGGGGGAGAGACCCAGTACTTC
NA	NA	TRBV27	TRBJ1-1	CASSLRGAHTEAFF	TGTGCCAGCAGTTTACGGGGGGCGCACACTGAAGCTTTCTTT
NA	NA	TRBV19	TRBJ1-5	CASSSNPSVLNQPQHF	TGTGCCAGTAGTTCAAACCCTTCGGTACTGAATCAGCCCCAGCATTTT
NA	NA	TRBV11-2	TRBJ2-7	CASSITYEQYF	TGTGCCAGCAGCATAACCTACGAGCAGTACTTC
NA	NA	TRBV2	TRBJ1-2	CASSVVELNYGYTF	TGTGCCAGCAGTGTAGTGGAATTAAACTATGGCTACACCTTC